The clone carrying this T cell receptor (beta chain) was recorded a few times. Its antigen is currently unknown. This sample was included in a study of T cells after posttransplantation cyclophosphamide. Study conclusions and caveats: TRB overlap between skin or GI tissue T cells and blood was limited. Later post-transplant blood repertoires were often dominated by donor CD8+ memory clones. Recipient CMV seropositivity and CMV reactivation strongly tracked TRB clonality.

TCRdb's copy holds only in-frame clones and misses some; the assay was immunoSEQ multiplex PCR. The sample shows 45,000 to 65,000 clones, approximately 86% of them seen only once. Germline V gene sequence: CDR1 MNHEY, CDR2 SVGAGI. Deletions cut 6 bases from V and 0 bases from J, with 9 bases between. This CDR3 spans 14 amino acids. The clonotype originates from a man aged 25 to 45 with a blood cancer, CMV-positive, and with a related stem cell donor. This chain connects TRBV6-5 to TRBJ1-5, with D tentatively TRBD1 (6 bases). The sample comprised PBMCs. CDR3 sequence reads: CASSRDNSNQPQHF. CDR3 bases: TGTGCCAGCAGCCGGGACAATAGCAATCAGCCCCAGCATTTT.